This is a list of T cell receptor beta chains from one sample in a study of T-cell memory formation after mild COVID-19. MiXCR, run by TCRdb on the 5' RACE reads, gives a single entry per CDR3 protein. The profile shows a few hundred thousand distinct CDR3 sequences, about 17% of them singletons. The sequencing sample was made of PBMCs or a T cell subset sorted from them (not recorded which). The receptors derive from a man aged 18-30 years who had mild COVID-19 (a few samples of this study predate the infection). Cell type and time point are not known. Each CDR3 is given with its conserved first and last residue. The order of the fields is J gene, clone size, V gene, D gene, CDR3 protein, CDR3 DNA. The D gene is left open where the match is weak. Only part of the rows carry a size: once, few, many, or a class if the clone is expanded.

j_gene: TRBJ2-1; abundance: .; v_gene: TRBV6-2/TRBV6-3; d_gene: .; CDR3aa: CASLADSSYNEQFF; CDR3nt: TGTGCCAGCTTAGCGGATAGCTCCTACAATGAGCAGTTCTTC
j_gene: TRBJ2-2; abundance: .; v_gene: TRBV4-3; d_gene: .; CDR3aa: CASSQGALTGELFF; CDR3nt: TGCGCCAGCAGCCAAGGGGCGCTGACCGGGGAGCTGTTTTTT
j_gene: TRBJ2-7; abundance: .; v_gene: TRBV7-9; d_gene: .; CDR3aa: CASSPRQGSSYEQYF; CDR3nt: TGTGCCAGCAGCCCCCGCCAAGGAAGCTCCTACGAGCAGTACTTC
j_gene: TRBJ2-3; abundance: .; v_gene: TRBV20-1; d_gene: TRBD2; CDR3aa: CRGLAGGDTDTQYF; CDR3nt: TGCAGGGGACTAGCGGGGGGCGACACAGATACGCAGTATTTT
j_gene: TRBJ1-1; abundance: .; v_gene: TRBV7-3; d_gene: .; CDR3aa: CASSEQGTSAEAFF; CDR3nt: TGTGCCAGCAGCGAACAGGGTACCTCCGCTGAAGCTTTCTTT
j_gene: TRBJ2-1; abundance: many; v_gene: TRBV7-2; d_gene: TRBD2; CDR3aa: CASSWTSGVSNEQFF; CDR3nt: TGTGCCAGCAGCTGGACTAGCGGGGTGTCCAATGAGCAGTTCTTC
j_gene: TRBJ1-4; abundance: .; v_gene: TRBV7-9; d_gene: .; CDR3aa: CASSSAGRGNEKLFF; CDR3nt: TGTGCCAGCAGCTCAGCCGGTAGGGGGAATGAAAAACTGTTTTTT
j_gene: TRBJ2-1; abundance: .; v_gene: TRBV12-3/TRBV12-4; d_gene: .; CDR3aa: CASRMGGRVYEQFF; CDR3nt: TGTGCCAGCAGGATGGGGGGCCGGGTCTATGAGCAGTTCTTC
j_gene: TRBJ2-7; abundance: .; v_gene: TRBV5-1; d_gene: .; CDR3aa: CASSFTGFDEQYF; CDR3nt: TGCGCCAGCAGCTTCACAGGGTTCGACGAGCAGTACTTC
j_gene: TRBJ2-6; abundance: .; v_gene: TRBV6-4; d_gene: TRBD2; CDR3aa: CASRLAGASGANVLTF; CDR3nt: TGTGCCAGCAGACTAGCGGGGGCCTCTGGGGCCAACGTCCTGACTTTC
j_gene: TRBJ2-4; abundance: .; v_gene: TRBV20-1; d_gene: .; CDR3aa: CSASDRTTKNIQYF; CDR3nt: TGCAGTGCTAGTGACCGGACAACCAAAAACATTCAGTACTTC
j_gene: TRBJ2-3; abundance: few; v_gene: TRBV12-3/TRBV12-4; d_gene: TRBD1; CDR3aa: CASSPPPGQGEDTQYF; CDR3nt: TGTGCCAGCAGTCCCCCCCCGGGACAGGGTGAGGATACGCAGTATTTT
j_gene: TRBJ2-3; abundance: .; v_gene: TRBV6-2/TRBV6-3; d_gene: .; CDR3aa: CASTKTVPADTQYF; CDR3nt: TGTGCCAGCACCAAGACAGTTCCGGCAGATACGCAGTATTTT
j_gene: TRBJ1-6; abundance: few; v_gene: TRBV5-6; d_gene: .; CDR3aa: CASSPDFGDSPLHF; CDR3nt: TGTGCCAGCAGCCCGGACTTTGGAGATTCACCCCTCCACTTT
j_gene: TRBJ1-2; abundance: .; v_gene: TRBV12-3/TRBV12-4; d_gene: .; CDR3aa: CASSFRLNYGYTF; CDR3nt: TGTGCCAGCAGTTTTCGGTTGAACTATGGCTACACCTTC
j_gene: TRBJ2-1; abundance: few; v_gene: TRBV4-3; d_gene: TRBD1; CDR3aa: CASSTRGQAAYNEQFF; CDR3nt: TGCGCCAGCAGCACTCGGGGACAGGCCGCTTACAATGAGCAGTTCTTC
j_gene: TRBJ2-3; abundance: .; v_gene: TRBV11-2; d_gene: .; CDR3aa: CASIPLGLDTDTQYF; CDR3nt: TGTGCCAGCATCCCCCTTGGACTCGACACAGATACGCAGTATTTT
j_gene: TRBJ2-3; abundance: few; v_gene: TRBV7-9; d_gene: .; CDR3aa: CASRGTLSTDTQYF; CDR3nt: TGTGCCAGCAGGGGGACCCTCAGCACAGATACGCAGTATTTT
j_gene: TRBJ1-2; abundance: .; v_gene: TRBV5-1; d_gene: TRBD1; CDR3aa: CASSLVETGGEYGYTF; CDR3nt: TGCGCCAGCAGCTTGGTAGAGACAGGGGGCGAGTATGGCTACACCTTC
j_gene: TRBJ2-7; abundance: few; v_gene: TRBV6-6; d_gene: .; CDR3aa: CASSYSTSYEQYF; CDR3nt: TGTGCCAGCAGTTACAGTACATCCTACGAGCAGTACTTC
j_gene: TRBJ2-7; abundance: .; v_gene: TRBV7-2; d_gene: .; CDR3aa: CASSSLDSPSYEQYF; CDR3nt: TGTGCCAGCAGTTCCCTAGACTCTCCCTCCTACGAGCAGTACTTC
j_gene: TRBJ1-1; abundance: .; v_gene: TRBV14; d_gene: .; CDR3aa: CASSQANTEAFF; CDR3nt: TGTGCCAGCAGCCAAGCGAACACTGAAGCTTTCTTT
j_gene: TRBJ2-6; abundance: .; v_gene: TRBV7-3; d_gene: .; CDR3aa: CASSPNRAVLTF; CDR3nt: TGTGCCAGCAGCCCAAATAGGGCCGTCCTGACTTTC
j_gene: TRBJ2-5; abundance: .; v_gene: TRBV5-1; d_gene: TRBD2; CDR3aa: CASSPGLAIGETQYF; CDR3nt: TGCGCCAGCAGCCCGGGACTAGCGATCGGAGAGACCCAGTACTTC
j_gene: TRBJ1-5; abundance: few; v_gene: TRBV5-8; d_gene: .; CDR3aa: CASSLEDQPQHF; CDR3nt: TGTGCCAGCAGCTTGGAAGATCAGCCCCAGCATTTT
j_gene: TRBJ2-3; abundance: .; v_gene: TRBV5-1; d_gene: .; CDR3aa: CATTAGQFTDTQYF; CDR3nt: TGCGCCACCACGGCGGGCCAATTCACAGATACGCAGTATTTT
j_gene: TRBJ1-3; abundance: .; v_gene: TRBV7-6; d_gene: .; CDR3aa: CASSLEGRIRAGNTIYF; CDR3nt: TGTGCCAGCAGCTTAGAGGGAAGAATCCGGGCTGGAAACACCATATATTTT
j_gene: TRBJ2-1; abundance: few; v_gene: TRBV3-1; d_gene: TRBD2; CDR3aa: CASSHTSGDNEQFF; CDR3nt: TGTGCCAGCAGCCATACTAGCGGGGACAATGAGCAGTTCTTC
j_gene: TRBJ1-1; abundance: .; v_gene: TRBV28; d_gene: .; CDR3aa: CASESVNTEAFF; CDR3nt: TGTGCCAGCGAGTCAGTAAACACTGAAGCTTTCTTT
j_gene: TRBJ2-1; abundance: .; v_gene: TRBV7-9; d_gene: TRBD2; CDR3aa: CASSLGAGVDEQFF; CDR3nt: TGTGCCAGCAGCTTAGGGGCGGGAGTGGATGAGCAGTTCTTC
j_gene: TRBJ1-5; abundance: few; v_gene: TRBV7-9; d_gene: TRBD1; CDR3aa: CASSTTRTGAVQPQHF; CDR3nt: TGTGCCAGCAGCACCACCCGGACAGGGGCGGTTCAGCCCCAGCATTTT
j_gene: TRBJ1-5; abundance: few; v_gene: TRBV6-1; d_gene: .; CDR3aa: CASRLYSNQPQHF; CDR3nt: TGTGCCAGCAGGCTATATAGCAATCAGCCCCAGCATTTT
j_gene: TRBJ1-1; abundance: few; v_gene: TRBV4-3; d_gene: .; CDR3aa: CASSHTGTEGTEAFF; CDR3nt: TGCGCCAGCAGCCATACCGGGACCGAAGGCACTGAAGCTTTCTTT
j_gene: TRBJ2-1; abundance: .; v_gene: TRBV5-4; d_gene: .; CDR3aa: CASSPRAPFSAGEQFF; CDR3nt: TGTGCCAGCAGCCCCCGGGCCCCTTTCAGTGCGGGTGAGCAGTTCTTC
j_gene: TRBJ1-6; abundance: .; v_gene: TRBV2; d_gene: TRBD1; CDR3aa: CASGDRGESPLHF; CDR3nt: TGTGCCAGCGGCGACAGGGGCGAATCACCCCTCCACTTT
j_gene: TRBJ2-1; abundance: .; v_gene: TRBV9; d_gene: .; CDR3aa: CASSVSFLSYNEQFF; CDR3nt: TGTGCCAGCAGCGTCAGCTTTCTTTCCTACAATGAGCAGTTCTTC
j_gene: TRBJ2-3; abundance: few; v_gene: TRBV9; d_gene: TRBD2; CDR3aa: CASSVGGLAGRGDTQYF; CDR3nt: TGTGCCAGCAGCGTAGGGGGACTAGCGGGGCGTGGGGATACGCAGTATTTT
j_gene: TRBJ2-5; abundance: many; v_gene: TRBV5-1; d_gene: .; CDR3aa: CASTEGRPSAETQYF; CDR3nt: TGCGCCAGCACCGAAGGACGCCCGTCGGCAGAGACCCAGTACTTC
j_gene: TRBJ1-3; abundance: .; v_gene: TRBV10-3; d_gene: .; CDR3aa: CAISGNLNSGNTIYF; CDR3nt: TGTGCCATCAGTGGAAACCTAAACTCTGGAAACACCATATATTTT
j_gene: TRBJ2-5; abundance: .; v_gene: TRBV6-5; d_gene: .; CDR3aa: CASSYSGAGALQETQYF; CDR3nt: TGTGCCAGCAGTTACTCGGGCGCGGGGGCCCTCCAAGAGACCCAGTACTTC
j_gene: TRBJ2-3; abundance: few; v_gene: TRBV5-6; d_gene: .; CDR3aa: CASRLSLGTDTQYF; CDR3nt: TGTGCCAGCAGGTTGAGTTTAGGCACAGATACGCAGTATTTT
j_gene: TRBJ1-2; abundance: .; v_gene: TRBV4-1; d_gene: .; CDR3aa: CASSQGGRSYGYTF; CDR3nt: TGCGCCAGCAGCCAAGGCGGGCGGAGCTATGGCTACACCTTC
j_gene: TRBJ2-6; abundance: few; v_gene: TRBV7-9; d_gene: .; CDR3aa: CASSTGLLISGANVLTF; CDR3nt: TGTGCCAGCAGCACTGGCCTATTGATATCTGGGGCCAACGTCCTGACTTTC
j_gene: TRBJ1-1; abundance: few; v_gene: TRBV24-1; d_gene: TRBD1; CDR3aa: CATRAGGSTEAFF; CDR3nt: TGTGCCACCAGGGCAGGGGGCTCAACTGAAGCTTTCTTT
j_gene: TRBJ1-4; abundance: .; v_gene: TRBV20-1; d_gene: .; CDR3aa: CSSKNAEKLFF; CDR3nt: TGCAGTTCAAAAAATGCTGAAAAACTGTTTTTT
j_gene: TRBJ2-2; abundance: .; v_gene: TRBV12-3/TRBV12-4; d_gene: TRBD1; CDR3aa: CASSFGRQGMDTGELFF; CDR3nt: TGTGCCAGCAGTTTCGGTCGACAGGGGATGGACACCGGGGAGCTGTTTTTT
j_gene: TRBJ1-2; abundance: .; v_gene: TRBV19; d_gene: .; CDR3aa: CASSIVQALNYGYTF; CDR3nt: TGTGCCAGTAGTATAGTTCAGGCTCTGAACTATGGCTACACCTTC
j_gene: TRBJ1-4; abundance: few; v_gene: TRBV12-3/TRBV12-4; d_gene: .; CDR3aa: CASSWDINEKLFF; CDR3nt: TGTGCCAGCAGTTGGGACATAAATGAAAAACTGTTTTTT
j_gene: TRBJ2-2; abundance: few; v_gene: TRBV9; d_gene: TRBD1; CDR3aa: CASSRDSGTGELFF; CDR3nt: TGTGCCAGCAGCCGGGACAGTGGGACCGGGGAGCTGTTTTTT